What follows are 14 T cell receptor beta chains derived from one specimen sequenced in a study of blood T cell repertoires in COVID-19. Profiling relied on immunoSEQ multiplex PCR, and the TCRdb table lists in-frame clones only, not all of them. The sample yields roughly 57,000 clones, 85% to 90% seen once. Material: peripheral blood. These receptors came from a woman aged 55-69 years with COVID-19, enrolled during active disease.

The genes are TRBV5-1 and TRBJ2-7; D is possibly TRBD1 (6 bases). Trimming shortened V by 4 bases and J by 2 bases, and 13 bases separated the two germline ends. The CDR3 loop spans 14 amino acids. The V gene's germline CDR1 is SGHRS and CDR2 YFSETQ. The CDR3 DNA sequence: TGCGCCAGCAGCCTATCAACAGGGACCTACGAGCAGTACTTC. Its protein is CASSLSTGTYEQYF.

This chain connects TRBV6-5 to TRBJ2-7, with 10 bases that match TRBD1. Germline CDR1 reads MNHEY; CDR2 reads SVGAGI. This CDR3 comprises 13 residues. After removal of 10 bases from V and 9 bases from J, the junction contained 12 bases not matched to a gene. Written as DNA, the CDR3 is TGTGCCACCCCGGGACAGGGGCCCTCGGTGCAGTACTTC. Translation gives CATPGQGPSVQYF.

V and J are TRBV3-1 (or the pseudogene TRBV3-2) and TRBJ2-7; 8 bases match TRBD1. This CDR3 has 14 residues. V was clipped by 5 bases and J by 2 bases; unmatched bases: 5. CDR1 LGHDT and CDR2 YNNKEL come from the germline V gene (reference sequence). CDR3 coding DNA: TGTGCCAGCAGCTGGACAGGGTCTGCCTACGAGCAGTACTTC. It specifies CASSWTGSAYEQYF.

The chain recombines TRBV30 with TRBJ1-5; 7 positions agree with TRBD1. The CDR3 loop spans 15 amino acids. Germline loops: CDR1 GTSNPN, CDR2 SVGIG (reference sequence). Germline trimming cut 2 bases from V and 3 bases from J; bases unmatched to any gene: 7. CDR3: CAWSSLGTVNQPQHF. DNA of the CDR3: TGTGCCTGGAGTTCGCTCGGGACAGTCAATCAGCCCCAGCATTTT.

The CDR3 DNA follows: TGTGCCAGCAGTTACAATAGCGGGCCTAGCTCCTACAATGAGCAGTTCTTC. It encodes CASSYNSGPSSYNEQFF. V is TRBV6-2 or TRBV6-3 and J is TRBJ2-1, with TRBD2 matching 7 bases. From germline, CDR1 is MNHEY and CDR2 SVGEGT. Unmatched junction bases numbered 7, after V lost 2 bases and J lost 0 bases. This CDR3 is 17 amino acids long.

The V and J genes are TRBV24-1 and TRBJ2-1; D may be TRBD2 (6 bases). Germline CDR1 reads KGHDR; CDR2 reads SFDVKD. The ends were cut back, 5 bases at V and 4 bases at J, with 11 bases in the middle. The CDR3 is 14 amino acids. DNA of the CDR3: TGTGCCACCAGTGTGGCTAGCGAATACAATGAGCAGTTCTTC. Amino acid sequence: CATSVASEYNEQFF.

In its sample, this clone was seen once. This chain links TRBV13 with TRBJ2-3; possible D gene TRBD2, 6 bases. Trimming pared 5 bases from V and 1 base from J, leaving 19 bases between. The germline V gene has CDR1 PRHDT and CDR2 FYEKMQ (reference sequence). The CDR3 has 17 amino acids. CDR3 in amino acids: CASSPPSLAVGTDTQYF. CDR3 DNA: TGTGCCAGCAGCCCTCCCTCTTTAGCGGTAGGCACAGATACGCAGTATTTT.

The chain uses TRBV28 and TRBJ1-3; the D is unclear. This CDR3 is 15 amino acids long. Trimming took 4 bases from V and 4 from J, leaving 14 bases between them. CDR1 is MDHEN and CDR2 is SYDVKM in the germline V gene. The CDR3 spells CASSSLSAQGNTIYF. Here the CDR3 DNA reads TGTGCCAGCAGTTCCTTATCTGCCCAGGGAAACACCATATATTTT.

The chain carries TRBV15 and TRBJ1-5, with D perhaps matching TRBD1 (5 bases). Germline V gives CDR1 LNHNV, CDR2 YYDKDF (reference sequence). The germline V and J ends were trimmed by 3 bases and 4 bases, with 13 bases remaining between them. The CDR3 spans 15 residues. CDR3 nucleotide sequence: TGTGCCACCAGCAGGTGGGGGGATCATAATCAGCCCCAGCATTTT. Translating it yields CATSRWGDHNQPQHF. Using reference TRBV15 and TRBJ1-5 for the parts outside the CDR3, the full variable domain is DAMVIQNPRYQVTQFGKPVTLSCSQTLNHNVMYWYQQKSSQAPKLLFHYYDKDFNNEADTPDNFQSRRPNTSFCFLDIRSPGLGDTAMYLCATSRWGDHNQPQHFGDGTRLSIL.

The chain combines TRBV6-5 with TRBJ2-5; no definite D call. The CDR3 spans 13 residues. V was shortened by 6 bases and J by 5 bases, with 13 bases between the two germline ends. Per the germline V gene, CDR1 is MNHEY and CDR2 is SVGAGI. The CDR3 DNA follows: TGTGCCAGCAGGAGGAGCAGTTGGGAGACCCAGTACTTC. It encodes CASRRSSWETQYF.

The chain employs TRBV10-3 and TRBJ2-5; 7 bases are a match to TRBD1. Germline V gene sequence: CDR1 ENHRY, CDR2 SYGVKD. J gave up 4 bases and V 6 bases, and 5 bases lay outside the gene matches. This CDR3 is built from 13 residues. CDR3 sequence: CAISQPGGETQYF. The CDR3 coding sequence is TGTGCCATCAGCCAGCCAGGGGGAGAGACCCAGTACTTC.

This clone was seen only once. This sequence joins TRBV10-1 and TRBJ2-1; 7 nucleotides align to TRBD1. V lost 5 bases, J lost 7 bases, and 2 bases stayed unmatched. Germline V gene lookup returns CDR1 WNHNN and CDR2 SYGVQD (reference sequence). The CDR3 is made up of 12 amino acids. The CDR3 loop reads CASSSQGNEQFF. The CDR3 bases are TGCGCCAGCAGTTCACAGGGGAATGAGCAGTTCTTC.

The CDR3 bases are TGTGCCAGTAGTGTGACGGGAGGGAACACAGATACGCAGTATTTT. It codes for CASSVTGGNTDTQYF. The chain joins TRBV19 to TRBJ2-3; the match to TRBD2 covers 8 bases. There are 15 residues in the CDR3. From germline, CDR1 is LNHDA and CDR2 SQIVND (reference sequence). V was pared by 5 bases and J by 2 bases, with 6 bases of the junction left unmatched.

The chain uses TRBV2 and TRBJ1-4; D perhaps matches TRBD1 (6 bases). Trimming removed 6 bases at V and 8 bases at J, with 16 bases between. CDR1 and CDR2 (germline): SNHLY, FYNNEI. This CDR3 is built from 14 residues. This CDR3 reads CASRAGESQEKLFF. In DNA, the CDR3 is TGTGCCAGCAGAGCAGGGGAGAGCCAAGAAAAACTGTTTTTT.